This paragraph covers one T cell receptor beta chain sequence. Its antigen is unknown. The CDR3 extends over 13 amino acids. Germline V gene lookup returns CDR1 SGHVS and CDR2 FNYEAQ. Trimming left V 5 bases short and J 11 bases short, with 18 bases between. A single record per CDR3 protein comes from TCRdb applying MiXCR to the 5' RACE reads. The sample lists 100,000 to 150,000 distinct CDR3 sequences, around 15% occurring once. The sample comes from a study of T cells after yellow fever vaccination. Across the whole study: In the case of low-cell-number fractions, SMART-Seq v4 Ultra Low Input was used for preparation. Findings of the study overall: A small proportion of clonotypes was detected in both the CD4 and CD8 compartments. Most primary-vaccination clones recurred post-booster (roughly 96% CD4, roughly 87% CD8).

The TCR was taken from a man between 18 and 29 years old who received the YFV17D yellow fever vaccine. The chain employs TRBV7-6 and TRBJ1-1; maybe TRBD1 (6 bases). The sequenced sample was CD8+ T cells sorted from PBMCs, obtained 5 days after the yellow fever booster vaccination. CDR3 residues: CASSPGGGQGAFF. The CDR3 coding sequence is TGTGCCAGCAGCCCTGGGGGGGGGCAGGGGGCTTTCTTT.